This T cell receptor beta chain is from a study of blood T cell repertoires in COVID-19. Study summary: The United States, Italy and Spain were the sources of the acute and convalescent COVID-19 samples. From T cells, B-cell-depleted T cells, or PBMCs came the material, which was cDNA or gDNA.

In germline, CDR1 is LGHDT, CDR2 YNNKEL (reference sequence). This CDR3 comprises 14 residues. V dropped 3 bases and J dropped 9; count of bases not matched to a gene: 3. Per the original data handling: How many nucleated cells were present was estimated from reference gene primer amplification. Here immunoSEQ multiplex PCR was the method, and the copy in TCRdb shows in-frame clones only, minus some. V and J calls and clone size follow that table, whereas D and trimming were derived from the DNA. The sample has roughly 100,000 clones, over 75% seen once. The specimen was peripheral blood. This receptor was identified in a human donor in a cohort sampled during active or convalescent COVID-19. The V gene is TRBV3-1 (or the pseudogene TRBV3-2), the J gene TRBJ2-1; TRBD2 matches at 12 bases. CDR3 protein: CASSQTSGGGEQFF. CDR3 sequence (DNA): TGTGCCAGCAGCCAGACTAGCGGGGGAGGTGAGCAGTTCTTC.